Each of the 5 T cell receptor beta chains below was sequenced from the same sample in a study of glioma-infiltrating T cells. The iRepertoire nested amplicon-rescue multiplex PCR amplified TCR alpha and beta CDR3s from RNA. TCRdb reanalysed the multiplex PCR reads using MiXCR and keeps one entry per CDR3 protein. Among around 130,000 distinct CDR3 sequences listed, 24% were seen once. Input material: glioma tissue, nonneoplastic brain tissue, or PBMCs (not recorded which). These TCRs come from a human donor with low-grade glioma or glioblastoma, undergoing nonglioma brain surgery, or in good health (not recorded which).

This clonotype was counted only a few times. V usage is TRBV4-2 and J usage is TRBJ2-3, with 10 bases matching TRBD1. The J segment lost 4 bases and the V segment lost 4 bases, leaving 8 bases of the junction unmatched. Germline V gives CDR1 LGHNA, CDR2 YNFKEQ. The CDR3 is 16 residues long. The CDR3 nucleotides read TGTGCCAGCAGCCCGTCGACAGGGGGCTTCGCAGATACGCAGTATTTT. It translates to CASSPSTGGFADTQYF.

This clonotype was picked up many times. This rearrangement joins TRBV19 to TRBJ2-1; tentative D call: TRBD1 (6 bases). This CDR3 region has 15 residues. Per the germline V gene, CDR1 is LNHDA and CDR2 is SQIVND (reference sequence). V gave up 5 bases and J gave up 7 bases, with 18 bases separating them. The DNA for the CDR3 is TGTGCCAGTAGTCCCCGGACAGCCCTAGGGAATGAGCAGTTCTTC. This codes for CASSPRTALGNEQFF. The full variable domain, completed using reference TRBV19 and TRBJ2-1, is DGGITQSPKYLFRKEGQNVTLSCEQNLNHDAMYWYRQDPGQGLRLIYYSQIVNDFQKGDIAEGYSVSREKKESFPLTVTSAQKNPTAFYLCASSPRTALGNEQFFGPGTRLTVL.

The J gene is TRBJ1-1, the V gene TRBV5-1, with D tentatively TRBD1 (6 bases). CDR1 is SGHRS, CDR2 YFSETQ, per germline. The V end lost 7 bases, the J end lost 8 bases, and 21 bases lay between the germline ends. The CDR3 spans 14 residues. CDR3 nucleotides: TGCGCCAGCCGCGAGAGGGAATATACAGGGGAAGCTTTCTTT. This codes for CASREREYTGEAFF. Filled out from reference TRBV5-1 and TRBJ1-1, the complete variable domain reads KAGVTQTPRYLIKTRGQQVTLSCSPISGHRSVSWYQQTPGQGLQFLFEYFSETQRNKGNFPGRFSGRQFSNSRSEMNVSTLELGDSALYLCASREREYTGEAFFGQGTRLTVV.

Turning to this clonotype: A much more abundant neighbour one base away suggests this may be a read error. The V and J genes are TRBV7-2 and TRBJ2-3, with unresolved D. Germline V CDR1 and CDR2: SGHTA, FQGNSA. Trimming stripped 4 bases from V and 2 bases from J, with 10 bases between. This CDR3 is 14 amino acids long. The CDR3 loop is CASSSGSYTDTQYF. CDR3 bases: TGTGCCAGCAGCTCCGGGTCCTACACAGATACGCAGTATTTT.

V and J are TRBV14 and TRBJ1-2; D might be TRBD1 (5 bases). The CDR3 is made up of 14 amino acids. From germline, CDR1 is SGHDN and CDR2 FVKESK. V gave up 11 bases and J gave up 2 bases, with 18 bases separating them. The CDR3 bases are TGTGCCGAGCTAACCGGGGGGTCAAACTATGGCTACACCTTC. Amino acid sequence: CAELTGGSNYGYTF. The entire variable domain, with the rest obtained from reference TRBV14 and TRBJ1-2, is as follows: EAGVTQFPSHSVIEKGQTVTLRCDPISGHDNLYWYRRVMGKEIKFLLHFVKESKQDESGMPNNRFLAERTGGTYSTLKVQPAELEDSGVYFCAELTGGSNYGYTFGSGTRLTVV.